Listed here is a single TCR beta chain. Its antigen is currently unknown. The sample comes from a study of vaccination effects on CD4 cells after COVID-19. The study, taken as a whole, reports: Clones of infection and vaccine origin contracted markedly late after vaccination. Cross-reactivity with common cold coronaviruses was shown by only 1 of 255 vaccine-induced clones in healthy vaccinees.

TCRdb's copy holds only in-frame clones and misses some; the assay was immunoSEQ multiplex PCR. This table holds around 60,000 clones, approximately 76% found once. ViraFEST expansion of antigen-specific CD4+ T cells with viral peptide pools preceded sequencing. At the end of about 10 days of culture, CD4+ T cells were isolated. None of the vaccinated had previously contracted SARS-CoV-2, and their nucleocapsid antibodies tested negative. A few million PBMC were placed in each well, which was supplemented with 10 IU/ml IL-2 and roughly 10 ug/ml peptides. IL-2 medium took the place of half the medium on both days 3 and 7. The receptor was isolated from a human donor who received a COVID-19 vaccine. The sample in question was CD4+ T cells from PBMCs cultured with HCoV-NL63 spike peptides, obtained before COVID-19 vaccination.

The CDR3 is CASSILDGGQETQYF. CDR3 bases: TGTGCCAGCTCAATTCTGGACGGGGGCCAAGAGACCCAGTACTTC. The chain employs TRBV18 and TRBJ2-5, with a tentative D call TRBD2 (6 bases). The CDR3 extends over 15 amino acids. Germline V gene sequence: CDR1 KGHSH, CDR2 LQKENI. With 5 bases removed from V and 1 base from J, the gap between germline ends came to 14 bases.